This entry describes one TCR beta chain. These data are taken from a study of blood T cell repertoires in COVID-19. CDR1 and CDR2 from the germline V gene are SGHVS and FQNEAQ. V gave up 5 bases and J gave up 1 base, with 11 bases separating them. CDR3 length: 15 amino acids. The protocol was immunoSEQ multiplex PCR, while the TCRdb copy is restricted to in-frame clones and leaves out a portion. The sample has approximately 280,000 clones, roughly 90% seen once. This sequence joins TRBV7-8 and TRBJ1-4, with a weak D call TRBD1 (5 bases). The source material was PBMCs or T cells enriched from blood (not recorded which). This clonotype was obtained from a woman aged 18 to 35 with acute COVID-19. For the CDR3, the DNA is TGTGCCAGCAGCCCCAACAGGAGAACTAATGAAAAACTGTTTTTT. Translation: CASSPNRRTNEKLFF.